This T cell receptor (beta chain) derives from a study of T cell responses to AZD1222 COVID-19 vaccine. Study-wide context: Second-dose schedules of about 4 or about 12 weeks were combined.

Study-wide results and caveats: The donors showed a predominance of white British ancestry and of females, with possible underestimation of clonal diversity.

Points on this clone: Its antigen is not identified.

Germline CDR1 and CDR2: MDHEN and SYDVKM. Deletions cut 5 bases from V and 7 bases from J, with 18 bases between. The CDR3 covers 15 residues. The assay was immunoSEQ multiplex PCR, and TCRdb's table has in-frame clones only and misses some. The data contain some 110,000 clones, 85% to 90% of them singletons. The genes are TRBV28 and TRBJ1-5, with D possibly being TRBD1 (5 bases). The sequenced sample was peripheral blood, obtained on day 0 of AZD1222 vaccination. This TCR was sampled from an adult in good health. As DNA, the CDR3 is TGTGCCAGCAGTCCCCCCGGGAGGGGTAGGCAGCCCCAGCATTTT. Amino acids: CASSPPGRGRQPQHF.